This T cell receptor beta chain is from a study of blood T cells in healthy people across ages. Study context: T cells yielded about one barcoded beta molecule per two cells through template switching.

Per the germline V gene, CDR1 is SGHKS and CDR2 is YYEKEE (reference sequence). Trimming cost V 5 bases and J 0 bases, with 12 bases left between them. The CDR3 length is 15 residues. As concerns this clonotype: The antigen remains unidentified.

Regarding the study as a whole: Both higher diversity and more naive CD4+ cells marked long-lived donors when set against aged donors. CMV status of donors was not determined, possibly confounding expanded clonotype changes.

The authors ran a second PCR of 7 to 11 cycles using a sample-barcoded 5' primer and a J-beta primer mix. TCRdb re-called the 5' RACE reads through MiXCR, storing one row per CDR3 protein. The sample records over 1,200,000 distinct CDR3 sequences, 59% being singletons. The TCR sequence derives from a man aged 18-30 years in good health. Input material: blood. The chain recombines TRBV5-5 with TRBJ1-5, with TRBD1 as a possible D gene (6 bases). This chain's CDR3 is CASRHRDDSNQPQHF. The CDR3 nucleotides read TGTGCCAGCAGACACAGGGACGATAGCAATCAGCCCCAGCATTTT.